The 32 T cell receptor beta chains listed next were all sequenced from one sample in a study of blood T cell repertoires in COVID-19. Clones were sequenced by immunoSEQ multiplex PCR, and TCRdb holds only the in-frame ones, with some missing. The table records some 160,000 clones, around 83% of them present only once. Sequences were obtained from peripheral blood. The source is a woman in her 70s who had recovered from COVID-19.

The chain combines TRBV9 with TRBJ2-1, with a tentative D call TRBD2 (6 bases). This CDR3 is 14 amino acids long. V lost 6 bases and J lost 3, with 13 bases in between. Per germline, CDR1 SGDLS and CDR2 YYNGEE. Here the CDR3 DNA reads TGTGCCAGCACCCTAGGAGGGGACTACAATGAGCAGTTCTTC. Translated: CASTLGGDYNEQFF.

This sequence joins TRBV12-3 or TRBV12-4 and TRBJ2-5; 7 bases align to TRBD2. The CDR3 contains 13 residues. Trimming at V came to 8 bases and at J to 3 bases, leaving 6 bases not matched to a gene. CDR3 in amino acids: CASGVLAEETQYF. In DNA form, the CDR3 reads TGTGCCAGCGGGGTCCTAGCGGAAGAGACCCAGTACTTC.

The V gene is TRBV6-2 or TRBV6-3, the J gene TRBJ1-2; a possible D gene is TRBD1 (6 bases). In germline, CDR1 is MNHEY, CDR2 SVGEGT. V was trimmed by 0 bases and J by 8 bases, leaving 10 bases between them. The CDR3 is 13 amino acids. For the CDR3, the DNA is TGTGCCAGCAGTTACTCGGGACAATGGGGCTACACCTTC. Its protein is CASSYSGQWGYTF.

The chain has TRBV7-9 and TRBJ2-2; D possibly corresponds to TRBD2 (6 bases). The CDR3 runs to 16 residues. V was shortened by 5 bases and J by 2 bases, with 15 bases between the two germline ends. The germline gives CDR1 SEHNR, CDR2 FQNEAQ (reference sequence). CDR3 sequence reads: CASSPGRYQNTGELFF. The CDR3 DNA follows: TGTGCCAGCAGCCCAGGGAGGTACCAAAACACCGGGGAGCTGTTTTTT.

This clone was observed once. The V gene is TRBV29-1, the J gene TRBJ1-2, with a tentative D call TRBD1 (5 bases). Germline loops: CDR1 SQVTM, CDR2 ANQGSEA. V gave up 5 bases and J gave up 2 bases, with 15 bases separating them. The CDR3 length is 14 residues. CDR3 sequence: CSVKPDRGNYGYTF. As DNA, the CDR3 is TGCAGCGTTAAGCCGGACCGGGGGAACTATGGCTACACCTTC. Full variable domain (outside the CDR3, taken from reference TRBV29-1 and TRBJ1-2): SAVISQKPSRDICQRGTSLTIQCQVDSQVTMMFWYRQQPGQSLTLIATANQGSEATYESGFVIDKFPISRPNLTFSTLTVSNMSPEDSSIYLCSVKPDRGNYGYTFGSGTRLTVV.

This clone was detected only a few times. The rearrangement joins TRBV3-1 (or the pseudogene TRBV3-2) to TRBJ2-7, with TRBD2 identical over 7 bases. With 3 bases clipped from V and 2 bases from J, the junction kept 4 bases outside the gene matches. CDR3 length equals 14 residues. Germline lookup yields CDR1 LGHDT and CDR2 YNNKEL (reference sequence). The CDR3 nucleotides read TGTGCCAGCAGCCATCTAGCGGAAACCTACGAGCAGTACTTC. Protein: CASSHLAETYEQYF.

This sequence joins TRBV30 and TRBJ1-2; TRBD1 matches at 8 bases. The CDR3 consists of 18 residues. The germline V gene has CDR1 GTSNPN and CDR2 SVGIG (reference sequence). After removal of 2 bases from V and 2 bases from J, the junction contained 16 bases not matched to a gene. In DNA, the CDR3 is TGTGCCTGGAGTCCACCCCGGACAGGGCCAAGGACCAACTATGGCTACACCTTC. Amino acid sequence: CAWSPPRTGPRTNYGYTF.

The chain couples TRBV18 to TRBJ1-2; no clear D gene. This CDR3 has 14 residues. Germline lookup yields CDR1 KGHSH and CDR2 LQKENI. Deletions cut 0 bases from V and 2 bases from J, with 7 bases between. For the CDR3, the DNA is TGTGCCAGCTCACCACCGCACAAGAACTATGGCTACACCTTC. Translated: CASSPPHKNYGYTF.

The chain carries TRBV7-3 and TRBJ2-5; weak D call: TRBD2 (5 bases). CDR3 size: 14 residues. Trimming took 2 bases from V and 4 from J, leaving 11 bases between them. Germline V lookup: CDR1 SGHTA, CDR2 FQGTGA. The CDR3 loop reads CASSLGLGVETQYF. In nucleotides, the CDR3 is TGTGCCAGCAGCTTAGGGCTGGGAGTAGAGACCCAGTACTTC.

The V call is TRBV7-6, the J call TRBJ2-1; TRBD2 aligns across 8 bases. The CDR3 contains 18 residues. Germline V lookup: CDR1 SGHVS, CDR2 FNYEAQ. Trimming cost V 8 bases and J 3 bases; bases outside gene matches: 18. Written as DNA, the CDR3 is TGTGCCAGCTCCCGACGGACTAGCACGGGCGCATTCTACAATGAGCAGTTCTTC. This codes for CASSRRTSTGAFYNEQFF.

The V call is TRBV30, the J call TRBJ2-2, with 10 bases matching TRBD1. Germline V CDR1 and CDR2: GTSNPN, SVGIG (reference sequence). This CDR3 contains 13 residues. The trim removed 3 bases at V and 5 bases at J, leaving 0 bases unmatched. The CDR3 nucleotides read TGTGCCTGGAGGGGACAGGGGACCGGGGAGCTGTTTTTT. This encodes CAWRGQGTGELFF.

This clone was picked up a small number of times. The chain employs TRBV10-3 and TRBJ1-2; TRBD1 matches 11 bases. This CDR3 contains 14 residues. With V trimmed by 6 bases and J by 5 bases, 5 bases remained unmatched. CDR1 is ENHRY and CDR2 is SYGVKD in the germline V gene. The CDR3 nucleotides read TGTGCCATCAGCCCGGGACAGGGGGGGTATGGCTACACCTTC. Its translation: CAISPGQGGYGYTF.

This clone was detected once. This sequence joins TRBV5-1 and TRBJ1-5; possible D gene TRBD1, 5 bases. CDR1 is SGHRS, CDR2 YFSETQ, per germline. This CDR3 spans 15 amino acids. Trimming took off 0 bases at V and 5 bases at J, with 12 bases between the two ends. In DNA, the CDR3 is TGCGCCAGCAGCTTGGAAGGACACCCCGATCAGCCCCAGCATTTT. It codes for CASSLEGHPDQPQHF.

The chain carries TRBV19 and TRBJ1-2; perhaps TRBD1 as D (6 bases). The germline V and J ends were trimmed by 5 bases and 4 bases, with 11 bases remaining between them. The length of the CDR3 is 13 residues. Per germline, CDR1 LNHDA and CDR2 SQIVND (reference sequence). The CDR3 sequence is CASSRTASYGYTF. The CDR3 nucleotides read TGTGCCAGTAGTCGGACAGCGAGCTATGGCTACACCTTC. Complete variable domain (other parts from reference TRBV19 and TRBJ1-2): DGGITQSPKYLFRKEGQNVTLSCEQNLNHDAMYWYRQDPGQGLRLIYYSQIVNDFQKGDIAEGYSVSREKKESFPLTVTSAQKNPTAFYLCASSRTASYGYTFGSGTRLTVV.

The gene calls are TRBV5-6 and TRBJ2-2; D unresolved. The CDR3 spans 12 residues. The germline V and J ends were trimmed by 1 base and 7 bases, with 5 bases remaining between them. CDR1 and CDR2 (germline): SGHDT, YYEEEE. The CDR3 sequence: CASSLQDGELFF. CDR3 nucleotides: TGTGCCAGCAGCTTGCAGGACGGGGAGCTGTTTTTT.

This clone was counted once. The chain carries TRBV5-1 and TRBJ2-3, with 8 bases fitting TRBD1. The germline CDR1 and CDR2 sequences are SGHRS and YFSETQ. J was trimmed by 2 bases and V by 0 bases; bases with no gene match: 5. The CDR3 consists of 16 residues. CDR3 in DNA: TGCGCCAGCAGCTTGGGGTGGACAGGGCCCACAGATACGCAGTATTTT. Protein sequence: CASSLGWTGPTDTQYF.

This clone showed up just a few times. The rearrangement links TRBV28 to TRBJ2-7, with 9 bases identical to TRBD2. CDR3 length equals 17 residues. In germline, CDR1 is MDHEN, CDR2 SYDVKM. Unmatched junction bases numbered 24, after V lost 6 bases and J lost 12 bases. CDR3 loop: CASRVSPPGREGRLVYF. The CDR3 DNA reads TGTGCCAGCAGGGTCTCCCCACCCGGGCGGGAGGGCCGGTTGGTGTACTTC.

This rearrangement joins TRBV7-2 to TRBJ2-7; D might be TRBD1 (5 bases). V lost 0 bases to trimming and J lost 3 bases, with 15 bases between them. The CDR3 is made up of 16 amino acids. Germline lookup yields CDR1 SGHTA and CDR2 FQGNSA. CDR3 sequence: CASSLARPGSGYEQYF. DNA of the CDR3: TGTGCCAGCAGCTTAGCCCGCCCAGGGTCGGGCTACGAGCAGTACTTC.

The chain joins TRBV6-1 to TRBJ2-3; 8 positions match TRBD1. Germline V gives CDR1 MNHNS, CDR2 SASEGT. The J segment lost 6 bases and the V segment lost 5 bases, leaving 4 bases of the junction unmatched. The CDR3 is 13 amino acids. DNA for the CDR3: TGTGCCAGCAGTTGGGGACAGGTCGATACGCAGTATTTT. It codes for CASSWGQVDTQYF.

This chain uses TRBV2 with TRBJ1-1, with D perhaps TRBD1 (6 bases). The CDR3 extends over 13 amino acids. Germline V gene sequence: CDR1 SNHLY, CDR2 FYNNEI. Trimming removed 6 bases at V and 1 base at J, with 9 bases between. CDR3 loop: CASSQDRNTEAFF. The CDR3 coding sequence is TGTGCCAGCAGCCAGGACAGGAACACTGAAGCTTTCTTT. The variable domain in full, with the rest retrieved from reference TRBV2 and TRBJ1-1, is EPEVTQTPSHQVTQMGQEVILRCVPISNHLYFYWYRQILGQKVEFLVSFYNNEISEKSEIFDDQFSVERPDGSNFTLKIRSTKLEDSAMYFCASSQDRNTEAFFGQGTRLTVV.

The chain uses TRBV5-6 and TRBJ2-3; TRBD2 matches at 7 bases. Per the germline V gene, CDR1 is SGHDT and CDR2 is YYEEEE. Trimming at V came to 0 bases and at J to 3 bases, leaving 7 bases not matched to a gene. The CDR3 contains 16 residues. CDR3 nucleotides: TGTGCCAGCAGCTTGGTGGCGGGAGTCGCGACAGATACGCAGTATTTT. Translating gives CASSLVAGVATDTQYF.

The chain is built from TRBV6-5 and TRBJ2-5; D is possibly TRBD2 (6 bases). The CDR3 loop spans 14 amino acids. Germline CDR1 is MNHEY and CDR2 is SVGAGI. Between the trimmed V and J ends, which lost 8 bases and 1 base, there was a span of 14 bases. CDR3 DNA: TGTGCCAGCGGGAGGTCCGGGGGCCAAGAGACCCAGTACTTC. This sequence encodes CASGRSGGQETQYF.

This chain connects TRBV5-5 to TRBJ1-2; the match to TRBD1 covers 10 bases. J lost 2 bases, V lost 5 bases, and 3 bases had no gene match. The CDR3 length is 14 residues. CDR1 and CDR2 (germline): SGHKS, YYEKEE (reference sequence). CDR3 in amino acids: CASSRGQGNYGYTF. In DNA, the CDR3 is TGTGCCAGCAGTAGGGGACAGGGGAACTATGGCTACACCTTC.

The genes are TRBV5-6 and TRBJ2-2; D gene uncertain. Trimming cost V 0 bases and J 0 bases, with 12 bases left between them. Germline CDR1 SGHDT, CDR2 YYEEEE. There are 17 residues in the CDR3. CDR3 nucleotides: TGTGCCAGCAGCTTGGCCCTGGCCGCCACGAACACCGGGGAGCTGTTTTTT. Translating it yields CASSLALAATNTGELFF.

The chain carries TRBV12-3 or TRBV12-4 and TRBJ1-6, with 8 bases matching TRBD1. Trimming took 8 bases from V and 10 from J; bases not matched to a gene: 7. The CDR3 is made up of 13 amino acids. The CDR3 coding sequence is TGTGCCAGCCAACTGGCAGGGGGCTCACCCCTCCACTTT. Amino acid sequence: CASQLAGGSPLHF.

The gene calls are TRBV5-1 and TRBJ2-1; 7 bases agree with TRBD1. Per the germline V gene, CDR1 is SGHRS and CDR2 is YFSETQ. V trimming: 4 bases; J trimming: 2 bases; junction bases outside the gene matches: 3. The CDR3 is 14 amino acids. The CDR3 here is CASSPDRPYNEQFF. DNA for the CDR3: TGCGCCAGCAGCCCGGACAGGCCCTACAATGAGCAGTTCTTC.

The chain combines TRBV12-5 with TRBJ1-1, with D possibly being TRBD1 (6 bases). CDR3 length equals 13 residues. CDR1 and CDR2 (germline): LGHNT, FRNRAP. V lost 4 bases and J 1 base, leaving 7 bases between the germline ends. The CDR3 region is CASGSQGNTEAFF. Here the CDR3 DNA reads TGTGCTAGTGGTTCACAGGGGAACACTGAAGCTTTCTTT.

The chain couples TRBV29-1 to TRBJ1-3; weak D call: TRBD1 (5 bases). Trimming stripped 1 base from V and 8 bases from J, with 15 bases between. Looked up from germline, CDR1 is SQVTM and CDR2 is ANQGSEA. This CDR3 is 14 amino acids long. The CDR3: CSVEGPGRGDTIYF. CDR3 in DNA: TGCAGCGTTGAAGGCCCCGGTCGGGGGGACACCATATATTTT.

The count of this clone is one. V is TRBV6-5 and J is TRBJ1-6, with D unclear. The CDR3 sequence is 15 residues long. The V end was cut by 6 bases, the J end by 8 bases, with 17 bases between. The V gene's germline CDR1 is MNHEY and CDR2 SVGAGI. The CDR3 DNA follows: TGTGCCAGCAGCCACTGGTCCGGGATCGATTCACCCCTCCACTTT. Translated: CASSHWSGIDSPLHF.

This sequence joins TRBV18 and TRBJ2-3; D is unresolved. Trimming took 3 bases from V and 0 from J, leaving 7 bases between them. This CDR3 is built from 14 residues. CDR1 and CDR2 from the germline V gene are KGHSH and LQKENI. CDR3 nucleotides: TGTGCCAGCTCACCGGGCCCTAGCACAGATACGCAGTATTTT. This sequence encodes CASSPGPSTDTQYF.

The CDR3 reads CASSPLGGGPNEQYF. CDR3 DNA: TGTGCCAGCAGCCCCCTTGGGGGAGGGCCGAACGAGCAGTACTTC. The chain couples TRBV7-8 to TRBJ2-7, with 7 bases identical to TRBD2. Looked up from germline, CDR1 is SGHVS and CDR2 is FQNEAQ. J was trimmed by 5 bases and V by 5 bases; bases with no gene match: 12. The CDR3 is 15 residues long. The whole variable domain, filled in from reference TRBV7-8 and TRBJ2-7, reads GAGVSQSPRYKVAKRGQDVALRCDPISGHVSLFWYQQALGQGPEFLTYFQNEAQLDKSGLPSDRFFAERPEGSVSTLKIQRTQQEDSAVYLCASSPLGGGPNEQYFGPGTRLTVT.

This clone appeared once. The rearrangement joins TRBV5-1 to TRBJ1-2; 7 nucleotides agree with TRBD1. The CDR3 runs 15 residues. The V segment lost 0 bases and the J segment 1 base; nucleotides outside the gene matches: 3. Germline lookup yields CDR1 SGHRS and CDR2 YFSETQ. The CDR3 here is CASSLGDSLNYGYTF. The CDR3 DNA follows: TGCGCCAGCAGCTTGGGGGACAGCCTTAACTATGGCTACACCTTC.